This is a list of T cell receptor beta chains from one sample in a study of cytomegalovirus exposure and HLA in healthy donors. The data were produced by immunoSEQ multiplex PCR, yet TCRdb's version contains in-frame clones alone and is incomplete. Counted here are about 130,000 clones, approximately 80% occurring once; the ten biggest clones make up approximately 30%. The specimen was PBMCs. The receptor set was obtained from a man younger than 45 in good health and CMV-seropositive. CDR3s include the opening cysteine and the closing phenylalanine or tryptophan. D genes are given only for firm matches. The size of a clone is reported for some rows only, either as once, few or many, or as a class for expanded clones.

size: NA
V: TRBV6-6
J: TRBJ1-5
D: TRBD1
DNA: TGTGCCAGCAGTGACGGGACAGGGTTCGGTCAGCCCCAGCATTTT
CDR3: CASSDGTGFGQPQHF

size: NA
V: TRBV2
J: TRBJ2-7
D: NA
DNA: TGTGCCAGCAGACGGAGTGACGAGCAGTACTTC
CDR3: CASRRSDEQYF

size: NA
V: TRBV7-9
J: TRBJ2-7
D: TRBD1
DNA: TGTGCCAGCAGCATACCGACAGGGCGATCATTCTACGAGCAGTACTTC
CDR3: CASSIPTGRSFYEQYF

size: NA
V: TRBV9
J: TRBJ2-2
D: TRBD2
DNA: TGTGCCAGCAGCGAGCAAGGGGCTAGCGGGAAAGGCGGGGAGCTGTTTTTT
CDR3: CASSEQGASGKGGELFF

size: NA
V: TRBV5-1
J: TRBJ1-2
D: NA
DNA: TGCGCCAGCAGCTTGGTTCCTCTGGGAGAGAGCACCTTC
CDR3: CASSLVPLGESTF

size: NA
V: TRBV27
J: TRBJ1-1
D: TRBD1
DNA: TGTGCCAGCAGCCAGGGACAGATGAAGAACACTGAAGCTTTCTTT
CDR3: CASSQGQMKNTEAFF

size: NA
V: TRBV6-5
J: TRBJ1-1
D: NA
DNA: TGTGCCAGCAGAGGAGGGCCCTTGGGGACTGAAGCTTTCTTT
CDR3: CASRGGPLGTEAFF

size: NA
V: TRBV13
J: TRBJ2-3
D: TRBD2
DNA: TGTGCCAGCAGCTTCGGACTAGCGGCAGATACGCAGTATTTT
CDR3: CASSFGLAADTQYF

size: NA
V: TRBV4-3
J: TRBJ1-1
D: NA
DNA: TGCGCCAGCAGCCTGGGACTGGAGAACACTGAAGCTTTCTTT
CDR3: CASSLGLENTEAFF

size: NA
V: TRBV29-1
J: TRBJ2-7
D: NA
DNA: TGCAGCGTTGAAGGGTTGGCTAGCGAGCAGTACTTC
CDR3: CSVEGLASEQYF

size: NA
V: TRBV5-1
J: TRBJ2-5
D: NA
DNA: TGCGCCAGCAGCCCTTGGACACCTCAAGAGACCCAGTACTTC
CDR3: CASSPWTPQETQYF

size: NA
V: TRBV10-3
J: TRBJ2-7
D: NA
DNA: TGTGCCATCAGTGAGTTGAGTGAGCAGTACTTC
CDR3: CAISELSEQYF

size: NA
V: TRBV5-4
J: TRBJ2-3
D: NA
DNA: TGTGCCAGCAGCTTGGCAGGGGGCACAGATACGCAGTATTTT
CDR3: CASSLAGGTDTQYF

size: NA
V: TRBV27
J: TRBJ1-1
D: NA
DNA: TGTGCCAGCAGTCCCGAAGGAAGGAGGGAAGGTGAAGCTTTCTTT
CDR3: CASSPEGRREGEAFF

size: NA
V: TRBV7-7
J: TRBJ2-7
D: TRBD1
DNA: TGTGCCAGCAGCTTAGGGACAGGGGACAACGAGCAGTACTTC
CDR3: CASSLGTGDNEQYF

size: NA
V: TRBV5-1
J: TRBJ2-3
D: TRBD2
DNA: TGCGCCAGCAGCACGGGACTAGCCCCAGATACGCAGTATTTT
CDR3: CASSTGLAPDTQYF

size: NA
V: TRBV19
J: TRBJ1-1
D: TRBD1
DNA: TGTGCCAGTAGTATCCGGGGCGGGTACAGGGGTGACACTGAAGCTTTCTTT
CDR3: CASSIRGGYRGDTEAFF

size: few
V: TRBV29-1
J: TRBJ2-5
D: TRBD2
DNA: TGCAGCGCTGCGGGGGGGCAAGAGACCCAGTACTTC
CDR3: CSAAGGQETQYF

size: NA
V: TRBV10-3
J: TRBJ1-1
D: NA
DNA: TGTGCCACTGTAGGGACAATGAACACTGAAGCTTTCTTT
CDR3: CATVGTMNTEAFF

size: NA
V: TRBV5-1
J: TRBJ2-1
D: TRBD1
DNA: TGCGCCAGCAGCGGTACCGGGACAGGCTACAATGAGCAGTTCTTC
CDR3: CASSGTGTGYNEQFF

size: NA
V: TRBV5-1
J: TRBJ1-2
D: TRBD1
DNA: TGCGCCAGCAGCCCGACAGGGGGCGCTTCCTATGGCTACACCTTC
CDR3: CASSPTGGASYGYTF

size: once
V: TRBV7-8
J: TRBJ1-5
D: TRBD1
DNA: TGTGCCAGCAGCTTAGTCCCCGACAGGGGGAATCAGCCCCAGCATTTT
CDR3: CASSLVPDRGNQPQHF

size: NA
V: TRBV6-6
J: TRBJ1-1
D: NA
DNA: TGTGCCAGCAGTTACAGGGGCTTGAACACTGAAGCTTTCTTT
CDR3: CASSYRGLNTEAFF

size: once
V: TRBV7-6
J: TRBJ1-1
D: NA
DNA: TGTGCCAGCAGCTTAAACACAGGCACTGAAGCTTTCTTT
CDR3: CASSLNTGTEAFF

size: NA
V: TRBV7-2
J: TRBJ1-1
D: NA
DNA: TGTGCCAGCAGCCGTTTGGGGAGGGAAGCCACTGAAGCTTTCTTT
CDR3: CASSRLGREATEAFF

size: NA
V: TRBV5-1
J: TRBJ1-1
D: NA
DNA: TGCGCCAGCAGCTTGAGTCTCTCTATCTTAACCGGGAAAGCCTTT
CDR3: CASSLSLSILTGKAF

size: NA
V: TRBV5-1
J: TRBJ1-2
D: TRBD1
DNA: TGCGCCAGCAGTCGGGACAGTAACTATGGCTACACCTTC
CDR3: CASSRDSNYGYTF

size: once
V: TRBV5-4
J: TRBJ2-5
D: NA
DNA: TGTGCCAGCAGCCTGATTAGCGCCCAAGAGACCCAGTACTTC
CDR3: CASSLISAQETQYF

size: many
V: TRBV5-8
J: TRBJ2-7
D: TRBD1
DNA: TGTGCCAGCAGCCCAAGACAGGGGGCGACCCGGGAGCAGTACTTC
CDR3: CASSPRQGATREQYF

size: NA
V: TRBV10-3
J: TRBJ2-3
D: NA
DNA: TGTGCCATCAGTGACACAGGAAAAAGCACAGATACGCAGTATTTT
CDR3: CAISDTGKSTDTQYF

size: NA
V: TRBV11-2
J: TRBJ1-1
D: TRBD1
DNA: TGTGCCAGCAGCTGGGACAGGGCCCCCACTGAAGCTTTCTTT
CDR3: CASSWDRAPTEAFF

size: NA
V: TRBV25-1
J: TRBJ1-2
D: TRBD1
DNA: TGTGCCAGCAGTGACCATCGGCCGACAGGGGGCGGCTATGGCTACACCTTC
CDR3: CASSDHRPTGGGYGYTF

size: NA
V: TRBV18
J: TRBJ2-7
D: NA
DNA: TGTGCCAGCTCACCACGACAGATCTACGAGCAGTACTTC
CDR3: CASSPRQIYEQYF

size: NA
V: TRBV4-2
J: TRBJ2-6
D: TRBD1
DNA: TGTGCCAGCAGCCAAGAGACAGGGTCCGGGGCCAACGTCCTGACTTTC
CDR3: CASSQETGSGANVLTF

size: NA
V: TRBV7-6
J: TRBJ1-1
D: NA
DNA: TGTGCCACCGTTGGAGAGGGGAACACTGAAGCTTTCTTT
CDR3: CATVGEGNTEAFF

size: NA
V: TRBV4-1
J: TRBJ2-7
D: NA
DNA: TGCGCCAGCAGCCACGGCCGCTCCAGGGTCTACGAGCAGTACTTC
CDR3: CASSHGRSRVYEQYF

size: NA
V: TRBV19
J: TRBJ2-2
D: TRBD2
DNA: TGTGCCAGTAGTACCCCATTGACTAGCGGGGGGCCGAACACCGGGGAGCTGTTTTTT
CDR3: CASSTPLTSGGPNTGELFF

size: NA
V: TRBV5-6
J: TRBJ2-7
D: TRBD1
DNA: TGTGCCAGCAGCACCACCGGGGACAGGGTATCCTACGAGCAGTACTTC
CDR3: CASSTTGDRVSYEQYF

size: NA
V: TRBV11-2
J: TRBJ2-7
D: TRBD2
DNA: TGTGCCAGCAGCTTATTAGCGGGAGGATCCTACGAGCAGTACTTC
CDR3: CASSLLAGGSYEQYF

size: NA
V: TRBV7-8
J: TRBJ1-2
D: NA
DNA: TGTGCCAGCAGCTTAGGTACAGGGAACTATGGCTACACCTTC
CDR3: CASSLGTGNYGYTF

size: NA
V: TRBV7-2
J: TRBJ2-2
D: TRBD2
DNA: TGTGCCAGCAGCTTACTAGGCGCGGGAGGGGCCGGGGAGCTGTTTTTT
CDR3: CASSLLGAGGAGELFF

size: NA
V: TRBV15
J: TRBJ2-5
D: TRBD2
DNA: TGTGCCACCAGCAAGACGGGACTAGCCCAAGAGACCCAGTACTTC
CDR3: CATSKTGLAQETQYF

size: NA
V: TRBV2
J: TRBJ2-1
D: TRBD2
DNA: TGTGCCAGCAGTCTGGGGAGGGATGAGCAGTTCTTC
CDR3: CASSLGRDEQFF

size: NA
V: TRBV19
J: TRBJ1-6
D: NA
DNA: TGTGCCAGTAGTGACGGACAGACCGTAGGGGCCCTCCACTTT
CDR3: CASSDGQTVGALHF

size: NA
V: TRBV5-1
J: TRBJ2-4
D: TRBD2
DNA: TGCGCCAGCAGCCTAACCAGCGGGGGCACTAACATTCAGTACTTC
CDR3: CASSLTSGGTNIQYF

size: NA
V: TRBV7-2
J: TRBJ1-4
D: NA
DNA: TGTGCCAGCAGCAGGGACTACACAACTGAAAAACTGTTTTTT
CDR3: CASSRDYTTEKLFF

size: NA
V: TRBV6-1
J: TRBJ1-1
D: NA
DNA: TGTGCCAGCAAGAGGGGGATGAACACTGAAGCTTTCTTT
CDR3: CASKRGMNTEAFF

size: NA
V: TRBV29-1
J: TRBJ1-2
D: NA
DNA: TGCAGCGTTATGACAGTCTCTTATGGCTACACCTTC
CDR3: CSVMTVSYGYTF

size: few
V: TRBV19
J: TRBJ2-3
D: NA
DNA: TGTGCCAGTAGTAGCGGGGATATCACAGATACGCAGTATTTT
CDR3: CASSSGDITDTQYF

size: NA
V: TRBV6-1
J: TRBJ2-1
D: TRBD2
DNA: TGTGCCAGCAGTGAGATTAGCGGGGGGAGGTACAATGAGCAGTTCTTC
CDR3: CASSEISGGRYNEQFF

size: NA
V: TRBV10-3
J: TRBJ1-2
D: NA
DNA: TGTGCCATCAGTGAGGACCGTGACAGCTATGGCTACACCTTC
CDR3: CAISEDRDSYGYTF

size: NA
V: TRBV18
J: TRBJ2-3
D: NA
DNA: TGTGCCAGCTCACCGGGAGTGATTCGGACAGATACGCAGTATTTT
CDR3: CASSPGVIRTDTQYF